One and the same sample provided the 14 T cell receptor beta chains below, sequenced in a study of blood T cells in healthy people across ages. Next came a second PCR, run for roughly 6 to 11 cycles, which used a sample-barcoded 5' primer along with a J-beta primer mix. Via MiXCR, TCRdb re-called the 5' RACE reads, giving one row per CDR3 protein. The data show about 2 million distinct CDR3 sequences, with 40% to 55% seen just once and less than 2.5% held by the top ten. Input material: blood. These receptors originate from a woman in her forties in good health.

The CDR3 here is CSVEADVNTGELFF. DNA of the CDR3: TGCAGCGTTGAGGCCGACGTTAACACCGGGGAGCTGTTTTTT. V is TRBV29-1 and J is TRBJ2-2; D is undetermined. V gave up 3 bases and J gave up 2 bases, with 10 bases separating them. The CDR3 runs to 14 residues. Germline loops: CDR1 SQVTM, CDR2 ANQGSEA.

CDR3 coding DNA: TGTGCCAGCAGGACAGGGGGTCGGGACAGCTACACCTTC. It translates to CASRTGGRDSYTF. The genes are TRBV27 and TRBJ1-2; TRBD1 matches at 9 bases. Germline loops: CDR1 MNHEY, CDR2 SMNVEV (reference sequence). This CDR3 has 13 residues. After removal of 6 bases from V and 9 bases from J, the junction contained 8 bases not matched to a gene.

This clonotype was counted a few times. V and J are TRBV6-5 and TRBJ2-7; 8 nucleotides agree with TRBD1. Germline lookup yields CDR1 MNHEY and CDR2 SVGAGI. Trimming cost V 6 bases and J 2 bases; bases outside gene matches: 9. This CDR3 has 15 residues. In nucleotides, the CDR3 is TGTGCCAGCAGCCTCAACGGACAGGGACCCTACGAGCAGTACTTC. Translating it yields CASSLNGQGPYEQYF.

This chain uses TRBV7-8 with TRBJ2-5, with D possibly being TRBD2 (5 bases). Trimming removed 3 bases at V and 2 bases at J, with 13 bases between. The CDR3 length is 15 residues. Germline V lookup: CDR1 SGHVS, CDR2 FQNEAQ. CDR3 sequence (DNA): TGTGCCAGCAGCTTCCTTGGACTTAAACAAGAGACCCAGTACTTC. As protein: CASSFLGLKQETQYF.

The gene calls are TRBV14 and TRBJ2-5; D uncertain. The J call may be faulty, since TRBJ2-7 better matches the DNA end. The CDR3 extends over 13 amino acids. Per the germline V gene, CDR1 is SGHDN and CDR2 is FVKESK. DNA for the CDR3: TGTGCCAGCAGCCAAAACTCCGGCTACGAGCAGTACTTC. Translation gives CASSQNSGYEQYF.

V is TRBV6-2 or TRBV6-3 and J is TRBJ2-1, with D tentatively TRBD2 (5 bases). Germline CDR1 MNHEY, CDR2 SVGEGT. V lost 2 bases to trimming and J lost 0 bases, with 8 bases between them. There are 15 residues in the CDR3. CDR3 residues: CASSYEGLSYNEQFF. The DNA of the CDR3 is TGTGCCAGCAGTTACGAGGGTCTCTCCTACAATGAGCAGTTCTTC.

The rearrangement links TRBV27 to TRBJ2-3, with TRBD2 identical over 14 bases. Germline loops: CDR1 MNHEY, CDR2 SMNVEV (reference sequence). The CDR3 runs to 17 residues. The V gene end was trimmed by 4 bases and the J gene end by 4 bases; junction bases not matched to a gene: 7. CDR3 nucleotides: TGTGCCAGCAGTTCCCTCGGACTAGCGGGGGGAGCAGATACGCAGTATTTT. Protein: CASSSLGLAGGADTQYF.

CDR3 loop: CASRVARGGASSTQYF. CDR3 DNA: TGTGCCAGCAGGGTGGCCCGGGGGGGGGCGTCGAGTACGCAGTATTTT. The V and J genes are TRBV7-2 and TRBJ2-3; 8 positions match TRBD2. Germline V gene data show CDR1 as SGHTA and CDR2 as FQGNSA. CDR3 length equals 16 residues. The V segment lost 6 bases and the J segment 8 bases; nucleotides outside the gene matches: 16.

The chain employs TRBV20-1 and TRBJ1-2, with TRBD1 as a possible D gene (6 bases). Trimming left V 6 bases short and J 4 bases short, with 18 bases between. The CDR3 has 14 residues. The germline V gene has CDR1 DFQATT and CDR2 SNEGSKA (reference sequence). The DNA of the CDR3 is TGCAGTGCGAAGGGGGAGGGAAAGGGCTATGGCTACACCTTC. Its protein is CSAKGEGKGYGYTF.

The CDR3: CASRIGAFSNQPQHF. CDR3 coding DNA: TGTGCCAGCAGAATAGGGGCTTTTAGCAATCAGCCCCAGCATTTT. J is TRBJ1-5 and V is TRBV13, with D perhaps matching TRBD1 (5 bases). The V gene lost 6 bases and the J gene lost 0 bases, with 12 bases spanning the gap. Germline V gene sequence: CDR1 PRHDT, CDR2 FYEKMQ (reference sequence). The length of the CDR3 is 15 residues. The variable domain in full, with the rest retrieved from reference TRBV13 and TRBJ1-5, is AAGVIQSPRHLIKEKRETATLKCYPIPRHDTVYWYQQGPGQDPQFLISFYEKMQSDKGSIPDRFSAQQFSDYHSELNMSSLELGDSALYFCASRIGAFSNQPQHFGDGTRLSIL.

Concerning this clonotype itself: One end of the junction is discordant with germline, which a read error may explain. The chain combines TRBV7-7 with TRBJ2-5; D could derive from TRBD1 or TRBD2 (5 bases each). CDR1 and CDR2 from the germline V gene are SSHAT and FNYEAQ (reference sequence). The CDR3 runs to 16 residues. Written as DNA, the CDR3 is TGTGCTAGCAGCTTAGCGCCATGGCAGGGTCTCAATGAGCAGTACTTC. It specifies CASSLAPWQGLNEQYF.

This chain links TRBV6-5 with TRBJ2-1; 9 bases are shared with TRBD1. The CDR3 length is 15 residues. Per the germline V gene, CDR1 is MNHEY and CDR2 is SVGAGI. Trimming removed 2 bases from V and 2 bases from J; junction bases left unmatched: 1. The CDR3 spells CASSYTGGPYNEQFF. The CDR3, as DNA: TGTGCCAGCAGTTACACAGGGGGCCCCTACAATGAGCAGTTCTTC.

CDR3 DNA: TGTGCCATCAGTGGATCGGAGGGACAGGGGGCGTTTGAGACCCAGTACTTC. This sequence encodes CAISGSEGQGAFETQYF. The chain joins TRBV10-3 to TRBJ2-5; 12 bases align to TRBD1. Per germline, CDR1 ENHRY and CDR2 SYGVKD. The CDR3 sequence is 17 residues long. J lost 5 bases, V lost 4 bases, and 11 bases had no gene match.

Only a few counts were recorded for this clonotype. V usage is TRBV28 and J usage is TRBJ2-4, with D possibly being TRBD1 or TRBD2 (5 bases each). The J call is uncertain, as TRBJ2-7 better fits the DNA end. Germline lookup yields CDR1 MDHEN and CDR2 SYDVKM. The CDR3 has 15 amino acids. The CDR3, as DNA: TGTGCCAGCAGTATCCCCCGTGGGGGTAGGAACGAGCAGTACTTC. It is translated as CASSIPRGGRNEQYF.